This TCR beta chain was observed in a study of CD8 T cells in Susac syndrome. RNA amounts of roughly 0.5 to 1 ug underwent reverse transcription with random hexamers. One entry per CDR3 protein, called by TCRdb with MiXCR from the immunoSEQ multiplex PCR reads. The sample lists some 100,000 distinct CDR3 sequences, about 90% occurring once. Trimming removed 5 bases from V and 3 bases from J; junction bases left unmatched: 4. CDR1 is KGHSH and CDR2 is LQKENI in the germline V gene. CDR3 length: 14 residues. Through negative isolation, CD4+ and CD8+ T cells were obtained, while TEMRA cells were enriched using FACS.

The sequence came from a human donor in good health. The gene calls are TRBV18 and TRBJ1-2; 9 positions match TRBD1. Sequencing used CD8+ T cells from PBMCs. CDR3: CASSATGGDYGYTF. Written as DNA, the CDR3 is TGTGCCAGCTCAGCGACAGGGGGAGACTATGGCTACACCTTC. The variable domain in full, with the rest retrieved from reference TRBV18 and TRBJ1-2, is NAGVMQNPRHLVRRRGQEARLRCSPMKGHSHVYWYRQLPEEGLKFMVYLQKENIIDESGMPKERFSAEFPKEGPSILRIQQVVRGDSAAYFCASSATGGDYGYTFGSGTRLTVV.